These 20 T cell receptor beta chains were sequenced from one sample in a study of shared clonotypes between healthy human individuals. Profiling relied on immunoSEQ multiplex PCR, and the TCRdb table lists in-frame clones only, not all of them. Counted here are about 500,000 clones, over 60% occurring once; the ten biggest clones make up around 12%. The sequencing input was PBMCs. Receptor source: a middle-aged woman in good health. Some clones in this sample may be carry-over from other donors' samples.

As for this clone: A far larger clone lies a single base away; this is likely a read error. J is TRBJ2-7 and V is TRBV7-9, with 8 bases fitting TRBD2. This CDR3 is built from 15 residues. After removal of 5 bases from V and 6 bases from J, the junction contained 12 bases not matched to a gene. Germline CDR1 reads SEHNR; CDR2 reads FQNEAQ (reference sequence). In DNA, the CDR3 is TGTGCCAGCAGCCCCCGTGGAGCGGGAGAGGCCGAGCAGTACTTC. Protein product: CASSPRGAGEAEQYF. The complete variable domain, with remaining parts taken from reference TRBV7-9 and TRBJ2-7, reads DTGVSQNPRHKITKRGQNVTFRCDPISEHNRLYWYRQTLGQGPEFLTYFQNEAQLEKSRLLSDRFSAERPKGSFSTLEIQRTEQGDSAMYLCASSPRGAGEAEQYFGPGTRLTVT.

The chain has TRBV10-3 and TRBJ1-2; 8 bases match TRBD1. With V trimmed by 0 bases and J by 4 bases, 4 bases remained unmatched. The CDR3 extends over 15 amino acids. The germline CDR1 and CDR2 sequences are ENHRY and SYGVKD. The CDR3 loop is CAISESAGGAYGYTF. The CDR3 DNA follows: TGTGCCATCAGTGAGTCGGCAGGGGGCGCCTATGGCTACACCTTC.

As regards this clone: A far larger clone lies a single base away; this is likely a read error. The gene calls are TRBV30 and TRBJ2-7; the match to TRBD1 covers 8 bases. The CDR3 has 14 residues. Germline values: CDR1 GTSNPN, CDR2 SVGIG (reference sequence). DNA for the CDR3: TGTGCCGCACCCAGGACAGGGATCTCCTACGATCAGTACTTC. The encoded protein is CAAPRTGISYDQYF.

The CDR3 coding sequence is TGTGCCAGCAGCGACCCGGGGCAGGGGGGACAAGAGACCCAGTACTTC. Translation: CASSDPGQGGQETQYF. The chain joins TRBV6-6 to TRBJ2-5; D is perhaps TRBD1 (7 bases). The V gene lost 6 bases and the J gene lost 2 bases, with 19 bases spanning the gap. CDR1 is MNHNY and CDR2 is SVGAGI in the germline V gene (reference sequence). This CDR3 comprises 16 residues.

The CDR3 reads CASSLGGAGERYF. In DNA, the CDR3 is TGTGCCAGCAGCTTAGGGGGTGCGGGAGAAAGGTACTTC. The chain combines TRBV13 with TRBJ2-7; TRBD2 matches at 7 bases. Germline CDR1 PRHDT, CDR2 FYEKMQ (reference sequence). With V trimmed by 0 bases and J by 12 bases, 8 bases remained unmatched. This CDR3 comprises 13 residues.

Concerning this clone itself: A single base separates this from a much larger clone, so it may be a read error. The same CDR3 arises from other DNA sequences in this sample as well. The CDR3 DNA is TGTGCCAGCAGCTTAGCAGAGACTAGCTTCTTCACTGGGGAGCTGTTTTTT. Its translation: CASSLAETSFFTGELFF. The chain carries TRBV7-2 and TRBJ2-2, with 7 bases that match TRBD2. This CDR3 region has 17 residues. Trimming took 0 bases from V and 8 from J; bases not matched to a gene: 12. Germline CDR1 SGHTA, CDR2 FQGNSA.

The chain carries TRBV28 and TRBJ1-4; tentative D call: TRBD1 (6 bases). This CDR3 comprises 16 residues. Trimming left V 2 bases short and J 4 bases short, with 14 bases between. From germline, CDR1 is MDHEN and CDR2 SYDVKM. The CDR3 loop is CASSLHRQAFNEKLFF. CDR3 bases: TGTGCCAGCAGTTTACATCGACAGGCTTTTAATGAAAAACTGTTTTTT.

The chain has TRBV2 and TRBJ1-1, with TRBD1 identical over 9 bases. Germline V gives CDR1 SNHLY, CDR2 FYNNEI. V lost 0 bases, J lost 11 bases, and 10 bases stayed unmatched. The CDR3 loop spans 15 amino acids. The CDR3 sequence is CASSEAETGGFVAFF. The CDR3, as DNA: TGTGCCAGCAGTGAAGCCGAGACAGGGGGATTTGTTGCTTTCTTT.

The chain recombines TRBV6-1 with TRBJ2-1, with 14 positions matching TRBD2. This CDR3 is 17 amino acids long. With V trimmed by 0 bases and J by 3 bases, 1 base remained unmatched. The germline V gene encodes CDR1 MNHNS and CDR2 SASEGT. DNA for the CDR3: TGTGCCAGCAGTGAAGCGGGACTAGCGGGAGACTACAATGAGCAGTTCTTC. Residues: CASSEAGLAGDYNEQFF.

The table lists this clone with a count of one. This rearrangement joins TRBV4-3 to TRBJ2-2; D is perhaps TRBD1 (5 bases). V lost 0 bases and J lost 5, with 10 bases in between. In germline, CDR1 is LGHNA, CDR2 YSLEER. The CDR3 extends over 15 amino acids. This chain's CDR3 is CASSQEFYRTGELFF. CDR3 bases: TGCGCCAGCAGCCAAGAATTTTACAGGACCGGGGAGCTGTTTTTT.

The chain has TRBV4-1 and TRBJ2-2, with TRBD1 matching 9 bases. Looked up from germline, CDR1 is MGHRA and CDR2 is YSYEKL. CDR3 length: 17 amino acids. V gave up 2 bases and J gave up 6 bases; unmatched junction bases: 10. CDR3 in amino acids: CASSQLWTGERSGELFF. The CDR3 DNA sequence: TGCGCCAGCAGCCAACTTTGGACAGGGGAGAGGTCCGGGGAGCTGTTTTTT.

The chain couples TRBV5-6 to TRBJ2-7; tentative D call: TRBD1 (5 bases). The CDR3 is made up of 15 amino acids. Between the trimmed V and J ends, which lost 4 bases and 0 bases, there was a span of 14 bases. Germline lookup yields CDR1 SGHDT and CDR2 YYEEEE. The CDR3 DNA sequence: TGTGCCAGCAGCCCTAGGGGCGACAGCTCCTACGAGCAGTACTTC. It is translated as CASSPRGDSSYEQYF. Looking up the rest from reference TRBV5-6 and TRBJ2-7 gives the full variable domain: DAGVTQSPTHLIKTRGQQVTLRCSPKSGHDTVSWYQQALGQGPQFIFQYYEEEERQRGNFPDRFSGHQFPNYSSELNVNALLLGDSALYLCASSPRGDSSYEQYFGPGTRLTVT.

The chain links TRBV7-8 to TRBJ2-7; 10 positions match TRBD1. This CDR3 has 15 residues. Germline V gene sequence: CDR1 SGHVS, CDR2 FQNEAQ. V shed 3 bases, J shed 4 bases, and the junction held 6 bases outside the gene matches. The DNA for the CDR3 is TGTGCCAGCAGCTTGACAGGGGGCCTTCTGTACGAGCAGTACTTC. This encodes CASSLTGGLLYEQYF.

A single count supports this clone. The CDR3 here is CASSPAGTSGSYEQFF. In DNA form, the CDR3 reads TGTGCCAGCAGCCCCGCCGGGACTAGCGGGAGCTATGAGCAGTTCTTC. The gene calls are TRBV7-3 and TRBJ2-1; TRBD2 matches at 14 bases. This CDR3 has 16 residues. Per germline, CDR1 SGHTA and CDR2 FQGTGA. Unmatched junction bases numbered 8, after V lost 5 bases and J lost 8 bases.

V gene TRBV12-5 combines with J gene TRBJ2-1; 7 bases are shared with TRBD2. The CDR3 consists of 15 residues. Germline assignment: CDR1 LGHNT and CDR2 FRNRAP. V lost 2 bases and J lost 2; bases outside the gene matches: 3. The CDR3 region is CASGLTAGAYNEQFF. The CDR3, as DNA: TGTGCTAGTGGTTTGACTGCGGGAGCCTACAATGAGCAGTTCTTC.

The chain couples TRBV10-3 to TRBJ2-7; TRBD1 or TRBD2 may be the D gene (5 bases each). Deletions cut 7 bases from V and 0 bases from J, with 13 bases between. The CDR3 contains 14 residues. The germline V gene has CDR1 ENHRY and CDR2 SYGVKD. CDR3 protein: CAIMGTLSSYEQYF. The CDR3 nucleotides read TGTGCCATCATGGGGACGCTCAGCTCCTACGAGCAGTACTTC.

With regard to this clone: With a far larger clone one base away, a read error is the likely cause. This sample also contains other DNA sequences that code for the same CDR3. The chain is built from TRBV29-1 and TRBJ2-5, with 8 bases that match TRBD1. The closer fit of TRBJ2-7 to the DNA end suggests the J call may be wrong. There are 12 residues in the CDR3. Germline V gene data show CDR1 as SQVTM and CDR2 as ANQGSEA. CDR3: CSGGTGELEQYF. The DNA of the CDR3 is TGCAGCGGAGGGACAGGCGAACTCGAGCAGTACTTC.

Concerning this clone itself: This could be a read error, since a much larger clone is one nucleotide away. V gene TRBV6-1 combines with J gene TRBJ1-3, with D possibly being TRBD1 (5 bases). The germline CDR1 and CDR2 sequences are MNHNS and SASEGT. The CDR3 length is 15 residues. Here the CDR3 reads CASSGGIASGNAIYF. The CDR3, as DNA: TGTGCCAGCAGTGGGGGGATCGCGTCTGGAAACGCCATATATTTT.

The chain links TRBV28 to TRBJ2-5; 10 nucleotides align to TRBD2. This CDR3 contains 16 residues. Germline CDR1 reads MDHEN; CDR2 reads SYDVKM. V shed 3 bases and J 1 base; nucleotides not matched to a gene: 5. CDR3 loop: CASSFLPSGSQETQYF. In nucleotides, the CDR3 is TGTGCCAGCAGTTTTCTTCCTAGCGGGAGCCAAGAGACCCAGTACTTC.

The chain links TRBV15 to TRBJ2-7; 10 nucleotides agree with TRBD1. The CDR3 contains 14 residues. CDR1 is LNHNV, CDR2 YYDKDF, per germline (reference sequence). Trimming removed 5 bases from V and 5 bases from J; junction bases left unmatched: 6. The CDR3 coding sequence is TGTGCCACCAGCCGGGACAGGGGAGGCGACGAGCAGTACTTC. Encoded protein: CATSRDRGGDEQYF.